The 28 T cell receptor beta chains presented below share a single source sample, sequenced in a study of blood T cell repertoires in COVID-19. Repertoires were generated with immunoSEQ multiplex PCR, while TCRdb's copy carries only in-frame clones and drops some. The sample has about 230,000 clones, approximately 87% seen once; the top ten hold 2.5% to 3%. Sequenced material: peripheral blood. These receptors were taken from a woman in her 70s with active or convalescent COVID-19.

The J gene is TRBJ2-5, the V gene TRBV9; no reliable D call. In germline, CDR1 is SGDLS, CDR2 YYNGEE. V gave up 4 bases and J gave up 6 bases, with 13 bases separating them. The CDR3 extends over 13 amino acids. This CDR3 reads CASSSERRQTQYF. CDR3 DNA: TGTGCCAGCAGCTCCGAGAGGCGACAGACCCAGTACTTC. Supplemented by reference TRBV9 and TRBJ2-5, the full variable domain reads DSGVTQTPKHLITATGQRVTLRCSPRSGDLSVYWYQQSLDQGLQFLIQYYNGEERAKGNILERFSAQQFPDLHSELNLSSLELGDSALYFCASSSERRQTQYFGPGTRLLVL.

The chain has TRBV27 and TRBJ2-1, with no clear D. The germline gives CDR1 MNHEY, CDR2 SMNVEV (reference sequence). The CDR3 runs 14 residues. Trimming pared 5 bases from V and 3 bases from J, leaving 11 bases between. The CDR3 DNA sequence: TGTGCCAGCAGTCCCATTGGCGGCTACAATGAGCAGTTCTTC. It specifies CASSPIGGYNEQFF.

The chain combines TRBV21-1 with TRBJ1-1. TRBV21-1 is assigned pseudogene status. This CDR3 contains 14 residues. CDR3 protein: CASSPTGVNTEAFF. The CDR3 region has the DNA TGTGCCAGCAGTCCAACCGGGGTTAACACTGAAGCTTTCTTT.

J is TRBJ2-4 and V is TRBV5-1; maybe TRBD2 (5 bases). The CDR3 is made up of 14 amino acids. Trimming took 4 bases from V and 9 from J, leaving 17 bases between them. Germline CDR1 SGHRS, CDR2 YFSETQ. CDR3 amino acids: CASSTPAVGSIQYF. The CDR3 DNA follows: TGCGCCAGCAGCACCCCGGCGGTTGGGAGCATTCAGTACTTC.

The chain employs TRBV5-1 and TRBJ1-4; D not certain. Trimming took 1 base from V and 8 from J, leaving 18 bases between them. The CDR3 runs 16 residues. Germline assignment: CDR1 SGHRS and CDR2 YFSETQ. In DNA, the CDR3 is TGCGCCAGCAGCTTGTCGGGGATAGGAAAAGGCGAAAAACTGTTTTTT. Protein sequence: CASSLSGIGKGEKLFF.

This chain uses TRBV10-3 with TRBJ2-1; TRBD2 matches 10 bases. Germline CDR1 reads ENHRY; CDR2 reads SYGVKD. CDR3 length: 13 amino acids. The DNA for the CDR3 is TGTGGACACGCTAGCGGGGGAATGGATGAGCAGTTCTTC. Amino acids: CGHASGGMDEQFF.

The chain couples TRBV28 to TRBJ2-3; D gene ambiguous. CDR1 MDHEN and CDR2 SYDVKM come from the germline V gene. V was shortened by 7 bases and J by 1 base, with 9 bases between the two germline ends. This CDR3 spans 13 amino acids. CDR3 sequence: CASTEFGTDTQYF. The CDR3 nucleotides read TGTGCCAGCACCGAGTTCGGCACAGATACGCAGTATTTT. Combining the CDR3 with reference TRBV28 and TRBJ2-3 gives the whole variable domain DVKVTQSSRYLVKRTGEKVFLECVQDMDHENMFWYRQDPGLGLRLIYFSYDVKMKEKGDIPEGYSVSREKKERFSLILESASTNQTSMYLCASTEFGTDTQYFGPGTRLTVL.

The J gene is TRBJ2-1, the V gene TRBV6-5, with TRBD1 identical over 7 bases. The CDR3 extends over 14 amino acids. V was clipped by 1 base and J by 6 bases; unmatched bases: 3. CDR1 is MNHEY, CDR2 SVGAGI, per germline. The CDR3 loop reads CASSYWQGVNEQFF. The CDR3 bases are TGTGCCAGCAGTTACTGGCAGGGGGTCAATGAGCAGTTCTTC.

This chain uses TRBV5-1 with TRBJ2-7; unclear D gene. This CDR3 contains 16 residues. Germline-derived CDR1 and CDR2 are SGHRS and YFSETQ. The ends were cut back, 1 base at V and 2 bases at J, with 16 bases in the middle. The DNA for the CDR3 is TGCGCCAGCAGCTTGTCGTTTTGGGCAGTCCCCTACGAGCAGTACTTC. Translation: CASSLSFWAVPYEQYF.

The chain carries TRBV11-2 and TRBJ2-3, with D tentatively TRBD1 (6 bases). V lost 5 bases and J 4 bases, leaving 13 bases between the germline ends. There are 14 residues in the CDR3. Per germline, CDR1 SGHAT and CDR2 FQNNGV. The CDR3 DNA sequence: TGTGCCAGCAGCCTCTCTCAGGGGTCAGATACGCAGTATTTT. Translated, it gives CASSLSQGSDTQYF.

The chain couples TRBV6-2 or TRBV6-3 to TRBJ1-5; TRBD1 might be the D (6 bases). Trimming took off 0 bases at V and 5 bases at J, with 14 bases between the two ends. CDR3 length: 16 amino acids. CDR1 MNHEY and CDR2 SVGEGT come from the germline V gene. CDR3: CASSYSKGRGHQPQHF. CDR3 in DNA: TGTGCCAGCAGTTACTCGAAGGGCAGGGGACATCAGCCCCAGCATTTT.

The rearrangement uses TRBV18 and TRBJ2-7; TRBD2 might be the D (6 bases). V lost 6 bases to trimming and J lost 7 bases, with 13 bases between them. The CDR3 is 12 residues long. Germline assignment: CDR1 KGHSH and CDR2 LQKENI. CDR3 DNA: TGTGCCAGCTCTTCGGAGGGTGGGGAGCAGTACTTC. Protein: CASSSEGGEQYF.

This CDR3 reads CASRGGLHEQYF. DNA of the CDR3: TGTGCCAGCAGGGGAGGGCTCCACGAGCAGTACTTC. The chain carries TRBV27 and TRBJ2-7, with 7 bases lining up with TRBD2. The CDR3 extends over 12 amino acids. Germline trimming cut 6 bases from V and 5 bases from J; bases unmatched to any gene: 4. Germline-derived CDR1 and CDR2 are MNHEY and SMNVEV (reference sequence).

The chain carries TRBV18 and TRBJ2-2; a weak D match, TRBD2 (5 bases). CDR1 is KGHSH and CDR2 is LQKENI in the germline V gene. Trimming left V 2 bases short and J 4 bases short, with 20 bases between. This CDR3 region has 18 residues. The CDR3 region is CASSPGRSQRAGTGELFF. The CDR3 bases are TGTGCCAGCTCACCAGGTCGAAGTCAAAGGGCGGGCACCGGGGAGCTGTTTTTT.

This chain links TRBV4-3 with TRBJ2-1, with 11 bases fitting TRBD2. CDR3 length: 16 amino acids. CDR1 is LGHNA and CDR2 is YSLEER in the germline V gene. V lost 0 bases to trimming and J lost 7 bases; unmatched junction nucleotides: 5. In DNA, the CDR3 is TGCGCCAGCAGCCAAGAGTATAGCGGGGGGGTAAATGAGCAGTTCTTC. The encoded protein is CASSQEYSGGVNEQFF.

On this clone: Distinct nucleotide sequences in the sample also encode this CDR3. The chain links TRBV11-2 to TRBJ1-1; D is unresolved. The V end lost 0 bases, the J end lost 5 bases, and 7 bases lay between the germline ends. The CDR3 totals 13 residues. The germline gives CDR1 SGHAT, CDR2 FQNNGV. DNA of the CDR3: TGTGCCAGCAGCTTAGAAAGAGATACTGAAGCTTTCTTT. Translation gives CASSLERDTEAFF.

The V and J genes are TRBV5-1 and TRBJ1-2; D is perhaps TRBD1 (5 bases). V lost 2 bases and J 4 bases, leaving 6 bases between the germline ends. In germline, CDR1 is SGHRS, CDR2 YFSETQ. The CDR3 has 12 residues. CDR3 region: CASSFRAYGYTF. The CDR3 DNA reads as TGCGCCAGCAGCTTCAGGGCCTATGGCTACACCTTC.

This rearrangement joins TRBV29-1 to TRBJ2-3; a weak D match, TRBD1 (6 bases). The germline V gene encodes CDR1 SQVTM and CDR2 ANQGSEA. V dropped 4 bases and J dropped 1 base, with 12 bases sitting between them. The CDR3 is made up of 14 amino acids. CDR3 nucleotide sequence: TGCAGCGTTGGTAGGTCAGGGGGCACAGATACGCAGTATTTT. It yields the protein CSVGRSGGTDTQYF.

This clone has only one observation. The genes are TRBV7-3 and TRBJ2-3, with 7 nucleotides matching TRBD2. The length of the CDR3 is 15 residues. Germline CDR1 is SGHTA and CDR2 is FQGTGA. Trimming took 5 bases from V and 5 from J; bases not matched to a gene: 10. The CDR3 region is CASSTAREDRDTQYF. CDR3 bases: TGTGCCAGCAGCACCGCCCGGGAGGATAGAGATACGCAGTATTTT. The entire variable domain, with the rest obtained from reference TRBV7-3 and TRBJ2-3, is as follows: GAGVSQTPSNKVTEKGKYVELRCDPISGHTALYWYRQSLGQGPEFLIYFQGTGAADDSGLPNDRFFAVRPEGSVSTLKIQRTERGDSAVYLCASSTAREDRDTQYFGPGTRLTVL.

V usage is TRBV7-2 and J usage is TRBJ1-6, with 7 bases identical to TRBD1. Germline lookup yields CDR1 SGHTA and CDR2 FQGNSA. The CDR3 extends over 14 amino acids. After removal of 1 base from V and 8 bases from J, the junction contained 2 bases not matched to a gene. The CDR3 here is CASSLEGADSPLHF. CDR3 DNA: TGTGCCAGCAGCTTAGAGGGGGCCGATTCACCCCTCCACTTT.

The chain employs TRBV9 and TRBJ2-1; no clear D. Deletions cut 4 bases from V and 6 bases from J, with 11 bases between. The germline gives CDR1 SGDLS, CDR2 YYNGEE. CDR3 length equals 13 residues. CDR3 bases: TGTGCCAGCAGCCAACACTCGGGCAATGAGCAGTTCTTC. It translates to CASSQHSGNEQFF.

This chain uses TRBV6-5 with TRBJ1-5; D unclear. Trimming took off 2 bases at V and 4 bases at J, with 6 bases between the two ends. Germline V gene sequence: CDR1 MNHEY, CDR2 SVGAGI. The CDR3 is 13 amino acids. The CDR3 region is CASSYSENQPQHF. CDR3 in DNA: TGTGCCAGCAGTTACAGCGAGAATCAGCCCCAGCATTTT.

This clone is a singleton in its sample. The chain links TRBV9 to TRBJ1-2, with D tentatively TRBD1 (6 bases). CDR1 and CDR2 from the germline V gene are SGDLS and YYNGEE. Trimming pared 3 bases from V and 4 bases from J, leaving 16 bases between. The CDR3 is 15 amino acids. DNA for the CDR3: TGTGCCAGCAGCGCCCTGGGTGGGGGCACCTATGGCTACACCTTC. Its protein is CASSALGGGTYGYTF.

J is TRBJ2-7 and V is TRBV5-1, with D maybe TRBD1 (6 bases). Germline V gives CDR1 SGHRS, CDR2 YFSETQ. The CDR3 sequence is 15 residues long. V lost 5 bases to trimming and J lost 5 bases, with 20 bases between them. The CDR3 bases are TGCGCCAGCAGAGCGTTCGGGAACAGGGCTGACGAGCAGTACTTC. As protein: CASRAFGNRADEQYF.

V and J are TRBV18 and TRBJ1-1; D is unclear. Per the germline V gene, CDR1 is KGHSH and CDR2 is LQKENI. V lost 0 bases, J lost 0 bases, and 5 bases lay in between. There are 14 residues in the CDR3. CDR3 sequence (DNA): TGTGCCAGCTCACCACCCTCAGTGAACACTGAAGCTTTCTTT. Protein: CASSPPSVNTEAFF.

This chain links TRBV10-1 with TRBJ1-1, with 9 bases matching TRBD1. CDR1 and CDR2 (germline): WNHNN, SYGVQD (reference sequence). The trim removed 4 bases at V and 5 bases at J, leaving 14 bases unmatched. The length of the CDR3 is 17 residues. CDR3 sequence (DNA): TGCGCCAGCAGTGGAGGGGGGTCGGGACAGGGAAGGACTGAAGCTTTCTTT. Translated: CASSGGGSGQGRTEAFF.

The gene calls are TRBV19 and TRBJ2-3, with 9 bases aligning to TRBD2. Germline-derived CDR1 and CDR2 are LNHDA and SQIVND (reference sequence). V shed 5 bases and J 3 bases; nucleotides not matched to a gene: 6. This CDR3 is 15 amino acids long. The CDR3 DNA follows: TGTGCCAGTAGTGGGGCGGGAGGGAGAACAGATACGCAGTATTTT. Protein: CASSGAGGRTDTQYF.

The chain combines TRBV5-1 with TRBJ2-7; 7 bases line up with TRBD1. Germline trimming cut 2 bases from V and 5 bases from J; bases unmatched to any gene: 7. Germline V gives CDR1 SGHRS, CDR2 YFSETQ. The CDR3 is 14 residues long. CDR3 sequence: CASSLGGSRDEQYF. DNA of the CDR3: TGCGCCAGCAGCTTAGGGGGCTCCAGGGACGAGCAGTACTTC.